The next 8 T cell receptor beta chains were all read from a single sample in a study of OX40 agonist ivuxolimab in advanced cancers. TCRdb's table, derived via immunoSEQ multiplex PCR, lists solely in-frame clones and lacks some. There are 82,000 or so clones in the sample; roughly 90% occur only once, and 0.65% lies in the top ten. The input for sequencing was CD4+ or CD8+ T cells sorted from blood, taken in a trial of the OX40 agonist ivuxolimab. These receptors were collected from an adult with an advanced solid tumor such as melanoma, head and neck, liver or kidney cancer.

The CDR3 DNA is TGCGCCAGCAGCCAATCCTCCGGGAGGTGGTATGAGCAGTTCTTC. Its protein product is CASSQSSGRWYEQFF. The rearrangement uses TRBV4-1 and TRBJ2-1; 7 bases are a match to TRBD2. J gave up 8 bases and V 2 bases, and 9 bases lay outside the gene matches. CDR1 is MGHRA, CDR2 YSYEKL, per germline. The length of the CDR3 is 15 residues.

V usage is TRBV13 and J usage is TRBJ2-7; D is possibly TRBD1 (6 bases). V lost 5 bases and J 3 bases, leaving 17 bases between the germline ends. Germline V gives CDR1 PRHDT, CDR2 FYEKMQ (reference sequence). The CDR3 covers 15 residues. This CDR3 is CASSPPGTTIYEQYF. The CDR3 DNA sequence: TGTGCCAGCAGCCCACCCGGGACAACAATCTACGAGCAGTACTTC.

DNA of the CDR3: TGTGCCAGCAGCTTGTCCGGTATGAACACTGAAGCTTTCTTT. It translates to CASSLSGMNTEAFF. This chain uses TRBV5-5 with TRBJ1-1; the D is unclear. V was trimmed by 1 base and J by 0 bases, leaving 7 bases between them. The CDR3 length is 14 residues. Looked up from germline, CDR1 is SGHKS and CDR2 is YYEKEE (reference sequence). Looking up the rest from reference TRBV5-5 and TRBJ1-1 gives the full variable domain: DAGVTQSPTHLIKTRGQQVTLRCSPISGHKSVSWYQQVLGQGPQFIFQYYEKEERGRGNFPDRFSARQFPNYSSELNVNALLLGDSALYLCASSLSGMNTEAFFGQGTRLTVV.

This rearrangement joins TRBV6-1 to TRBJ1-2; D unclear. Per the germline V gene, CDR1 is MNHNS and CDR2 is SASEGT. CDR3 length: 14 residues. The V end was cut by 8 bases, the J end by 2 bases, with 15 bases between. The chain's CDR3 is CASFKGVRNYGYTF. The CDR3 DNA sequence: TGTGCCAGCTTCAAGGGAGTAAGAAACTATGGCTACACCTTC.

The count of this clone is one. The CDR3 nucleotides read TGTGCCAGCAGCTCCCCCGGGACTAGCGGAGGGGGGCCAGATACGCAGTATTTT. This codes for CASSSPGTSGGGPDTQYF. The chain joins TRBV7-6 to TRBJ2-3, with 11 bases fitting TRBD2. The trim removed 4 bases at V and 4 bases at J, leaving 13 bases unmatched. Germline V gene data show CDR1 as SGHVS and CDR2 as FNYEAQ. This CDR3 spans 18 amino acids.

Here the CDR3 reads CASLRDGVFNQPQHF. Here the CDR3 DNA reads TGTGCCAGCTTGCGGGACGGGGTTTTCAATCAGCCCCAGCATTTT. The V call is TRBV6-6, the J call TRBJ1-5; TRBD1 might be the D (5 bases). The germline V and J ends were trimmed by 8 bases and 3 bases, with 17 bases remaining between them. Germline-derived CDR1 and CDR2 are MNHNY and SVGAGI (reference sequence). This CDR3 comprises 15 residues.

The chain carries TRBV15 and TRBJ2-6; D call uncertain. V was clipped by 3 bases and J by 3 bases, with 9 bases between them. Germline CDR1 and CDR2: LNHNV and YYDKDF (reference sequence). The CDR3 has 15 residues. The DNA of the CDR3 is TGTGCCACCAGCAGCTTAACTAATGGGGCCAACGTCCTGACTTTC. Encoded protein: CATSSLTNGANVLTF. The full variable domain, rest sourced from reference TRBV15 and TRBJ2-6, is DAMVIQNPRYQVTQFGKPVTLSCSQTLNHNVMYWYQQKSSQAPKLLFHYYDKDFNNEADTPDNFQSRRPNTSFCFLDIRSPGLGDTAMYLCATSSLTNGANVLTFGAGSRLTVL.

DNA for the CDR3: TGTGCCAGTAGCCCTACCGCAGGGGATCGGGAGCAGTACTTC. Its protein is CASSPTAGDREQYF. The gene calls are TRBV19 and TRBJ2-7, with D possibly matching TRBD1 (6 bases). The CDR3 runs to 14 residues. The germline gives CDR1 LNHDA, CDR2 SQIVND (reference sequence). The V end was cut by 6 bases, the J end by 7 bases, with 19 bases between.